Listed below are T cell receptor beta chains from one sample, sequenced in a study of T-cell reconstitution after alpha-beta-depleted transplantation in children. MiXCR, run by TCRdb on the PCR reads, gives a single entry per CDR3 protein. The table records roughly 500,000 distinct CDR3 sequences, about 31% of them present only once. The sample here was PBMCs from the stem cell graft donor, taken from the stem cell graft. Source of these receptors: a human donor who donated a stem cell graft to a child with aplastic anemia. Both conserved end residues are trimmed from each CDR3.

>TRBJ1-2|TRBV25-1
ASQQGGGYT
>TRBJ2-2|TRBV5-1
ASSPRSGGYTGELF
>TRBJ2-5|TRBV12-3/TRBV12-4
ASSLQGRETQY
>TRBJ2-7|TRBV7-9
ASSNPAGGEQY
>TRBJ2-7|TRBV28
ASSLDSLVYEQY
>TRBJ1-1|TRBV14
ASSQARTGTEAF
>TRBJ2-5|TRBV20-1
SARPPPHRVGLETQY
>TRBJ2-7|TRBV5-4
ASSPGGRQQDEQY
>TRBJ1-4|TRBV6-5
ASSYLENKKLF
>TRBJ1-1|TRBV12-3/TRBV12-4
ASRHRTAFNTEAF
>TRBJ2-1|TRBV6-1
ASREEIGRGNEQF
>TRBJ1-1|TRBV12-3/TRBV12-4
ASSLQRRTEAF
>TRBJ2-3|TRBV11-2
ASSLVPLAGGATDTQY
>TRBJ1-2|TRBV9
ASSVSGRGGYT
>TRBJ2-5|TRBV5-5
ASSGLVLETQY
>TRBJ2-1|TRBV5-1
ASGRQGELSYNEQF
>TRBJ2-5|TRBV5-4
ASSWGQGAIETQY
>TRBJ2-3|TRBV12-3/TRBV12-4
ASSLGPGGRGTDTQY
>TRBJ2-1|TRBV10-3
AISAASIYNEQF
>TRBJ1-1|TRBV5-6
ASSLAGTARNTEAF
>TRBJ2-1|TRBV6-1
ASSDGTSVYNEQF
>TRBJ1-2|TRBV20-1
SATGGLYGYT
>TRBJ2-2|TRBV24-1
ATSPGQGYTGELF
>TRBJ2-3|TRBV5-1
ASSVRDRRTDTQY
>TRBJ2-1|TRBV5-1
ASSRVGGRANEQF
>TRBJ2-3|TRBV12-3/TRBV12-4
ASRYSGTGKGDTQY
>TRBJ1-5|TRBV7-6
ASSSGRGRNQPQH
>TRBJ2-5|TRBV5-1
ASSAKGARSEETQY
>TRBJ2-1|TRBV7-8
ATSSWEGRNEQF
>TRBJ1-1|TRBV9
ASSVGAPMNTEAF
>TRBJ1-2|TRBV18
ASSPGTGVNYGYT
>TRBJ1-1|TRBV24-1
ATSDQRTGHTEAF
>TRBJ2-2|TRBV20-1
SASHTGELF
>TRBJ2-7|TRBV29-1
SVNPGTAHYEQY
>TRBJ2-1|TRBV29-1
SARGGGSEQF
>TRBJ1-6|TRBV7-6
ASSLYGIKNSPLH
>TRBJ2-4|TRBV7-8
ASSLAGQLRVGAKNIQY
>TRBJ2-4|TRBV11-2
ASSSRTSGSGGRAAKNIQY
>TRBJ2-2|TRBV5-1
ASSQGATLGELF
>TRBJ1-1|TRBV7-2
ASSLRDRPLVGTEAF